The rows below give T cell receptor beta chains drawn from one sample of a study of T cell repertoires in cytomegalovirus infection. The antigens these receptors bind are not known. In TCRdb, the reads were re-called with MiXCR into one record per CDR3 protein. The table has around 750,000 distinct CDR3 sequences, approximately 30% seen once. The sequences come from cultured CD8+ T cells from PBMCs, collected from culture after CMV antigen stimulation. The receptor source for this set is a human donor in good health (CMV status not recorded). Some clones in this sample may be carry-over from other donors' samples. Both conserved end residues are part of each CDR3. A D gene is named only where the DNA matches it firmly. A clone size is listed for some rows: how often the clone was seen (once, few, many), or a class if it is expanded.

CDR3nt: TGTGCCAGCGGGGCCCCGGAGGACTATGGCTACACCTTC; CDR3aa: CASGAPEDYGYTF; d_gene: -; j_gene: TRBJ1-2; v_gene: TRBV7-3; abundance: few
CDR3nt: TGTGCCAACAGTGTCCGGACAGACAATGAGCAGTTCTTC; CDR3aa: CANSVRTDNEQFF; d_gene: -; j_gene: TRBJ2-1; v_gene: TRBV27; abundance: -
CDR3nt: TGTGCCAGCAGTGAATCCCCAGGGGGCCAACACTATGGCTACACCTTC; CDR3aa: CASSESPGGQHYGYTF; d_gene: TRBD1; j_gene: TRBJ1-2; v_gene: TRBV25-1; abundance: once
CDR3nt: TGTGCCAGCAGTTACCGGGGGCCCCAAGAGACCCAGTACTTC; CDR3aa: CASSYRGPQETQYF; d_gene: -; j_gene: TRBJ2-5; v_gene: TRBV6-5; abundance: -
CDR3nt: TGTGCCAGCAGTTACAGGGGCGCAGATACGCAGTATTTT; CDR3aa: CASSYRGADTQYF; d_gene: TRBD1; j_gene: TRBJ2-3; v_gene: TRBV5-4; abundance: few
CDR3nt: TGTGCCAGCAGCCTCGCGCTAGCGGGGCTTGAGGAGACCCAGTACTTC; CDR3aa: CASSLALAGLEETQYF; d_gene: TRBD2; j_gene: TRBJ2-5; v_gene: TRBV12-3/TRBV12-4; abundance: -
CDR3nt: TGTGCCAGCAGCTTCTCAGCCGGGACAGGGGTGGAAAAACTGTTTTTT; CDR3aa: CASSFSAGTGVEKLFF; d_gene: TRBD1; j_gene: TRBJ1-4; v_gene: TRBV7-8; abundance: -
CDR3nt: TGTGCCAGCAGCCCCCCTAGCGGGGAAGAGACCCAGTACTTC; CDR3aa: CASSPPSGEETQYF; d_gene: TRBD2; j_gene: TRBJ2-5; v_gene: TRBV6-1; abundance: many
CDR3nt: TGTGCCAGCAGTAGCCAGCCCCACAATGAGCAGTTCTTC; CDR3aa: CASSSQPHNEQFF; d_gene: -; j_gene: TRBJ2-1; v_gene: TRBV12-3/TRBV12-4; abundance: few
CDR3nt: TGTGCCAGCAGCACCGAGGGACAACTTAGCAATCAGCCCCAGCATTTT; CDR3aa: CASSTEGQLSNQPQHF; d_gene: -; j_gene: TRBJ1-5; v_gene: TRBV7-8; abundance: many
CDR3nt: TGTGCCAGCAAAGCAGGGGGGGCCCCCGAAGAGACCCAGTACTTC; CDR3aa: CASKAGGAPEETQYF; d_gene: -; j_gene: TRBJ2-5; v_gene: TRBV6-6; abundance: -
CDR3nt: TGTGCCAGCAGTGGCCGACAGGGGATGGGAAATTCACCCCTCCACTTT; CDR3aa: CASSGRQGMGNSPLHF; d_gene: TRBD1; j_gene: TRBJ1-6; v_gene: TRBV6-1; abundance: few
CDR3nt: TGTGCCAGCAGCTTAGTAAGGGACAACAATCACTCCTCTGGGGCCAACGTCCTGACTTTC; CDR3aa: CASSLVRDNNHSSGANVLTF; d_gene: -; j_gene: TRBJ2-6; v_gene: TRBV7-8; abundance: -
CDR3nt: TGTGCCAGCAGCTTGACAGATCAAGAGACCCAGTACTTC; CDR3aa: CASSLTDQETQYF; d_gene: -; j_gene: TRBJ2-5; v_gene: TRBV7-2; abundance: many
CDR3nt: TGTGCCAGCAGCCAATATCGACTAGCACCCACAGATACGCAGTATTTT; CDR3aa: CASSQYRLAPTDTQYF; d_gene: TRBD2; j_gene: TRBJ2-3; v_gene: TRBV4-2; abundance: few
CDR3nt: TGTGCCAGCAGCTTAGAGGTTGGGCGGGGGGGCCGCAATGAGCAGTTCTTC; CDR3aa: CASSLEVGRGGRNEQFF; d_gene: TRBD2; j_gene: TRBJ2-1; v_gene: TRBV7-2; abundance: -
CDR3nt: TGTGCCTCCCGGGAGACCAAGAGAACTGAAGCTTTCTTT; CDR3aa: CASRETKRTEAFF; d_gene: -; j_gene: TRBJ1-1; v_gene: TRBV10-3; abundance: many
CDR3nt: TGTGCCAGCAGTGCCTCCCTCCTGGAGACCCAGTACTTC; CDR3aa: CASSASLLETQYF; d_gene: -; j_gene: TRBJ2-5; v_gene: TRBV27; abundance: -
CDR3nt: TGTGCCAGTAGTTCGGGACCGCCCTCTGGAAACACCATATATTTT; CDR3aa: CASSSGPPSGNTIYF; d_gene: -; j_gene: TRBJ1-3; v_gene: TRBV19; abundance: few
CDR3nt: TGTGCCAGCAGTTCAGGGACCTATGGCCCAAGAGAGGCCCAGTACTTC; CDR3aa: CASSSGTYGPREAQYF; d_gene: -; j_gene: TRBJ2-5; v_gene: TRBV6-6; abundance: -
CDR3nt: TGTGCCACCAGCACAGGGGGCTCTCTGCAACCCCAGCATTTT; CDR3aa: CATSTGGSLQPQHF; d_gene: TRBD1; j_gene: TRBJ1-5; v_gene: TRBV24-1; abundance: -
CDR3nt: TGTGCCAGTGGCCCTGTGGGGAAACTGTTTTTT; CDR3aa: CASGPVGKLFF; d_gene: -; j_gene: TRBJ1-4; v_gene: TRBV19; abundance: -
CDR3nt: TGTGCCAGCTCACCACCAAGCGTATCAGGCTCCTACAATGAGCAGTTCTTC; CDR3aa: CASSPPSVSGSYNEQFF; d_gene: -; j_gene: TRBJ2-1; v_gene: TRBV18; abundance: few
CDR3nt: TGTGCCAGCAGTTTTTGGACAGGGGACGAGCAGTACTTC; CDR3aa: CASSFWTGDEQYF; d_gene: TRBD1; j_gene: TRBJ2-7; v_gene: TRBV27; abundance: -
CDR3nt: TGTGCCAGCAGTTTACCTAAGGAAACTTCCTACGAGCAGTACTTC; CDR3aa: CASSLPKETSYEQYF; d_gene: -; j_gene: TRBJ2-7; v_gene: TRBV12-3/TRBV12-4; abundance: -
CDR3nt: TGTGCCAGCAGCTTGAACTGGTTCAGTAATGAAAAACTGTTTTTT; CDR3aa: CASSLNWFSNEKLFF; d_gene: -; j_gene: TRBJ1-4; v_gene: TRBV7-2; abundance: many
CDR3nt: TGTGCCAGCAGTGAACGGGACGCCCCTTACAATGAGCAGTTCTTC; CDR3aa: CASSERDAPYNEQFF; d_gene: -; j_gene: TRBJ2-1; v_gene: TRBV7-8; abundance: many
CDR3nt: TGTGCCAGCAGTTCCTTCGGAGGCTCTAATTACAATGAGCAGTTCTTC; CDR3aa: CASSSFGGSNYNEQFF; d_gene: -; j_gene: TRBJ2-1; v_gene: TRBV6-5; abundance: few
CDR3nt: TGCGCCAGCAGCGCTACGGGACAGGGGGTGGAGAATTCACCCCTCCACTTT; CDR3aa: CASSATGQGVENSPLHF; d_gene: TRBD1; j_gene: TRBJ1-6; v_gene: TRBV5-1; abundance: -
CDR3nt: TGTGCCAGCAGTTTGATCCCCGGGACACATTACAATGAGCAGTTCTTC; CDR3aa: CASSLIPGTHYNEQFF; d_gene: -; j_gene: TRBJ2-1; v_gene: TRBV28; abundance: -
CDR3nt: TGTGCCATCGCCGACCCCGCGCGTGGAAACACCATATATTTT; CDR3aa: CAIADPARGNTIYF; d_gene: -; j_gene: TRBJ1-3; v_gene: TRBV25-1; abundance: many
CDR3nt: TGCGCCAGCAGCCAAGAGGGAATGGGGCCCGCGAACACCGGGGAGCTGTTTTTT; CDR3aa: CASSQEGMGPANTGELFF; d_gene: -; j_gene: TRBJ2-2; v_gene: TRBV4-3; abundance: -
CDR3nt: TGTGCCAGCAGCCAAGGACAGGGCAACTATAATTCACCCCTCCACTTT; CDR3aa: CASSQGQGNYNSPLHF; d_gene: TRBD1; j_gene: TRBJ1-6; v_gene: TRBV14; abundance: -
CDR3nt: TGTGCCAGCAGCCCCGGACTGCTATATGGCTACACCTTC; CDR3aa: CASSPGLLYGYTF; d_gene: -; j_gene: TRBJ1-2; v_gene: TRBV6-1; abundance: few
CDR3nt: TGTGCCAGCAGCTTTAGCGGGACAGGTCTTAATGAAAAACTGTTTTTT; CDR3aa: CASSFSGTGLNEKLFF; d_gene: TRBD1; j_gene: TRBJ1-4; v_gene: TRBV7-8; abundance: many
CDR3nt: TGTGCCTCCGGACAGGGAAACACCGGGGAGCTGTTTTTT; CDR3aa: CASGQGNTGELFF; d_gene: TRBD1; j_gene: TRBJ2-2; v_gene: TRBV12-3/TRBV12-4; abundance: -
CDR3nt: TGTGCCAGCACCTCAGGGGGCCGGGAAGAGACCCAGTACTTC; CDR3aa: CASTSGGREETQYF; d_gene: TRBD1; j_gene: TRBJ2-5; v_gene: TRBV12-3/TRBV12-4; abundance: -
CDR3nt: TGCGCCAGCAGCGGACACCAGGGGAGCAATCAGCCCCAGCATTTT; CDR3aa: CASSGHQGSNQPQHF; d_gene: -; j_gene: TRBJ1-5; v_gene: TRBV4-1; abundance: many
CDR3nt: TGTGCCAGTAGTACTTACAGGGAGAACACTGAAGCTTTCTTT; CDR3aa: CASSTYRENTEAFF; d_gene: -; j_gene: TRBJ1-1; v_gene: TRBV19; abundance: few
CDR3nt: TGTGCCAGCACCGTGGCAGGACAGGGTATCCAAGAGACCCAGTACTTC; CDR3aa: CASTVAGQGIQETQYF; d_gene: TRBD1; j_gene: TRBJ2-5; v_gene: TRBV28; abundance: -
CDR3nt: TGTGCCAGCAGCTTGGAGTCCTGGGTAGATTTTCGGAACTCTGAAGCTTTCTTT; CDR3aa: CASSLESWVDFRNSEAFF; d_gene: -; j_gene: TRBJ1-1; v_gene: TRBV5-6; abundance: -
CDR3nt: TGTGCCAGCAGCTTAGTAGGATCGGCTAGCCGCACCGGGGAGCTGTTTTTT; CDR3aa: CASSLVGSASRTGELFF; d_gene: -; j_gene: TRBJ2-2; v_gene: TRBV11-1; abundance: -
CDR3nt: TGTGCCAGCAGTTACTCGAGCGGGGGTTACTATGGCTACACCTTC; CDR3aa: CASSYSSGGYYGYTF; d_gene: -; j_gene: TRBJ1-2; v_gene: TRBV6-6; abundance: few
CDR3nt: TGTGCCAGCAGTGAGAGGGGGTTTAGGGTTGGTACTGAAGCTTTCTTT; CDR3aa: CASSERGFRVGTEAFF; d_gene: -; j_gene: TRBJ1-1; v_gene: TRBV6-1; abundance: -
CDR3nt: TGTGCCAGCAGCATTTTCAGCGGGGGGTATGAGAATGAGCAGTTCTTC; CDR3aa: CASSIFSGGYENEQFF; d_gene: TRBD2; j_gene: TRBJ2-1; v_gene: TRBV6-2/TRBV6-3; abundance: few
CDR3nt: TGTGCCACCTCCCCGGGGGGGGACTTTGTGGATACGCAGTATTTT; CDR3aa: CATSPGGDFVDTQYF; d_gene: TRBD2; j_gene: TRBJ2-3; v_gene: TRBV28; abundance: -
CDR3nt: TGCGCCAGCAGCTTGGAAAGGGACAGGGGATACTATGGCTACACCTTC; CDR3aa: CASSLERDRGYYGYTF; d_gene: TRBD1; j_gene: TRBJ1-2; v_gene: TRBV5-1; abundance: once
CDR3nt: TGTGCCAGCAGCCCAAAAGGGGGACAGGGGTATGAGCAGTTCTTC; CDR3aa: CASSPKGGQGYEQFF; d_gene: TRBD1; j_gene: TRBJ2-1; v_gene: TRBV9; abundance: -
CDR3nt: TGCAGTGCAAGACAGGCTCCTCCTGAAGCTTTCTTT; CDR3aa: CSARQAPPEAFF; d_gene: -; j_gene: TRBJ1-1; v_gene: TRBV20-1; abundance: once
CDR3nt: TGTGCCAGCAGTTTAGGTGGTAGCGGGGGGGGGACAGATACGCAGTATTTT; CDR3aa: CASSLGGSGGGTDTQYF; d_gene: TRBD2; j_gene: TRBJ2-3; v_gene: TRBV12-3/TRBV12-4; abundance: -
CDR3nt: TGTGCCAGCAGCTTAAGTCAGGGAGACACTGAAGCTTTCTTT; CDR3aa: CASSLSQGDTEAFF; d_gene: -; j_gene: TRBJ1-1; v_gene: TRBV7-6; abundance: -
CDR3nt: TGTACCAGCAGCTTAGCGGGCCCAGGTCTCTACAATGAGCAGTTCTTC; CDR3aa: CTSSLAGPGLYNEQFF; d_gene: -; j_gene: TRBJ2-1; v_gene: TRBV7-2; abundance: once
CDR3nt: TGTGCCAGCAAGACTAGTCCCCACACAGATACGCAGTATTTT; CDR3aa: CASKTSPHTDTQYF; d_gene: -; j_gene: TRBJ2-3; v_gene: TRBV12-3/TRBV12-4; abundance: few
CDR3nt: TGTGCCAGTACCCATATGCGGGGGGGGCCCTACGAGCAGTACTTC; CDR3aa: CASTHMRGGPYEQYF; d_gene: TRBD2; j_gene: TRBJ2-7; v_gene: TRBV12-3/TRBV12-4; abundance: -
CDR3nt: TGTGCCAGCAGTTTCGGAGGGACCGAGACCCAGTACTTC; CDR3aa: CASSFGGTETQYF; d_gene: -; j_gene: TRBJ2-5; v_gene: TRBV27; abundance: -
CDR3nt: TGCGCCAGCAGCGTCCGAGACGAGCAGTACTTC; CDR3aa: CASSVRDEQYF; d_gene: -; j_gene: TRBJ2-7; v_gene: TRBV4-1; abundance: -
CDR3nt: TGTGCCAGCAGCTTGGTTTTAGGGGGCAACGATCAGCCCCAGCATTTT; CDR3aa: CASSLVLGGNDQPQHF; d_gene: TRBD1; j_gene: TRBJ1-5; v_gene: TRBV7-2; abundance: many
CDR3nt: TGTGCCAGCAGCTTCGCTGGGGGTAGCGAGCAGTACTTC; CDR3aa: CASSFAGGSEQYF; d_gene: -; j_gene: TRBJ2-7; v_gene: TRBV7-2; abundance: many
CDR3nt: TGCGCCAGCAGCTTGGTAGCGAGCGGGGGAGCCTACGAGCAGTACTTC; CDR3aa: CASSLVASGGAYEQYF; d_gene: TRBD2; j_gene: TRBJ2-7; v_gene: TRBV5-1; abundance: -